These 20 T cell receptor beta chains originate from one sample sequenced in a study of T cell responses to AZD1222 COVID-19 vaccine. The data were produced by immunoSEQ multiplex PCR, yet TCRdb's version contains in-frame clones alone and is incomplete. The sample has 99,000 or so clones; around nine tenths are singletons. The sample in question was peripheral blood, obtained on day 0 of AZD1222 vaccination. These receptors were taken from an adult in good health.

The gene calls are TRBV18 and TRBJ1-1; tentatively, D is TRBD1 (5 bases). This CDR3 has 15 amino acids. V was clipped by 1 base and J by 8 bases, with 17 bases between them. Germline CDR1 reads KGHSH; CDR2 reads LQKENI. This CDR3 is CASSPLRGDVSEAFF. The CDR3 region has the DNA TGTGCCAGCTCACCACTCAGAGGGGATGTTTCGGAAGCTTTCTTT.

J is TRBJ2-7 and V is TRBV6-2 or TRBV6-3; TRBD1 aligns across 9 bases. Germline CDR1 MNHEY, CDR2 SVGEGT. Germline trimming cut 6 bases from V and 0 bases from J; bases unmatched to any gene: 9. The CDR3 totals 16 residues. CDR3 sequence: CASSDPGQGSSYEQYV. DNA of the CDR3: TGTGCCAGCAGCGATCCGGGACAGGGAAGCTCCTACGAGCAGTACGTC.

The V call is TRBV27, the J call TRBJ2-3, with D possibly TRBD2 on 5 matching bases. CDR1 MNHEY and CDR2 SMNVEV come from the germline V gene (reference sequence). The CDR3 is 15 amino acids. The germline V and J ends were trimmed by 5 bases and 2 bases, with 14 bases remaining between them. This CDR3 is CASSARTLPTDTQYF. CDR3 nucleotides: TGTGCCAGCAGTGCCCGGACTTTACCCACAGATACGCAGTATTTT.

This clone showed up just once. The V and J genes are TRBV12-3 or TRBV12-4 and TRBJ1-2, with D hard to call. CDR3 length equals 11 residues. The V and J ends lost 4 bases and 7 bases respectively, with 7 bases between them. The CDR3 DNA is TGTGCCAGCAGTTATGAGGCTGGCTACACCTTC. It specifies CASSYEAGYTF.

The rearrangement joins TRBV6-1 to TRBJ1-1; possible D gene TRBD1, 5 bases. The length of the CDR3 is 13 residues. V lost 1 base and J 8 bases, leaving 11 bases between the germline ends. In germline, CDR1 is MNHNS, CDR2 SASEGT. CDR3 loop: CASSEVSRAEAFF. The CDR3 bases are TGTGCCAGCAGTGAAGTATCCAGGGCAGAAGCTTTCTTT.

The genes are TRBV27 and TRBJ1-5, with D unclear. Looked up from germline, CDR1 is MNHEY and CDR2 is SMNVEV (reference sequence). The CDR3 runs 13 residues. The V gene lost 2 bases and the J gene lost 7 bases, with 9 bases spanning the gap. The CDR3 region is CASSLQRGQPQHF. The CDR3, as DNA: TGTGCCAGCAGTTTACAACGAGGGCAGCCCCAGCATTTT.

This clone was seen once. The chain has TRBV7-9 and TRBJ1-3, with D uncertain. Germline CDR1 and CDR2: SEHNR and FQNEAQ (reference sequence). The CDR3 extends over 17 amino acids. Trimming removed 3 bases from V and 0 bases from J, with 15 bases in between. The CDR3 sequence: CASSFPSLGRSGNTIYF. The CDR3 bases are TGTGCCAGCAGCTTCCCCAGCCTCGGACGCTCTGGAAACACCATATATTTT.

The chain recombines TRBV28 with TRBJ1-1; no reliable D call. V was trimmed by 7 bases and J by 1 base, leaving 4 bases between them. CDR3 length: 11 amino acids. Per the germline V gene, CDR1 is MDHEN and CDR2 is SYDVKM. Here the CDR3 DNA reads TGTGCCAGCAAGGGGAACACTGAAGCTTTCTTT. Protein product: CASKGNTEAFF.

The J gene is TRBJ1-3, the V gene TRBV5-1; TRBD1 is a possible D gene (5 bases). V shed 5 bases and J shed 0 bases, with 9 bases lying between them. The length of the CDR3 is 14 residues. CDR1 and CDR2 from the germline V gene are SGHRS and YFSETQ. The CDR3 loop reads CASRGALSGNTIYF. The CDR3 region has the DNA TGCGCCAGCAGAGGGGCCCTCTCTGGAAACACCATATATTTT.

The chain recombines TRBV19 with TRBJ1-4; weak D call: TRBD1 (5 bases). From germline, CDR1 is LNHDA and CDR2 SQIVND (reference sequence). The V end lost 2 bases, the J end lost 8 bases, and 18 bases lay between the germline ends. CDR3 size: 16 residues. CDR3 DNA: TGTGCCAGTAGTATACTACTGGGGACCGGTGGGGAAAAACTGTTTTTT. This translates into CASSILLGTGGEKLFF.

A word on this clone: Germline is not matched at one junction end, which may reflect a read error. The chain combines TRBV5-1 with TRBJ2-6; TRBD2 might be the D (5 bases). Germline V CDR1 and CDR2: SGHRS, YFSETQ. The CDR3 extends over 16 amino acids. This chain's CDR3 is CASSFVGSSGANVLTF. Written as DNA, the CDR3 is TGTGCCAGCAGCTTTGTGGGGAGCTCTGGGGCCAACGTCCTGACTTTC.

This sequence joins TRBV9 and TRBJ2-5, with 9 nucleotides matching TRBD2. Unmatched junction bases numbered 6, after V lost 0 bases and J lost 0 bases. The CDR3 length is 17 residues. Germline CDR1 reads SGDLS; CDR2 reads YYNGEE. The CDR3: CASSVGGGGAYQETQYF. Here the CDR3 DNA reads TGTGCCAGCAGCGTAGGTGGCGGGGGGGCGTACCAAGAGACCCAGTACTTC. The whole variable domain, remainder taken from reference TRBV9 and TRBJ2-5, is DSGVTQTPKHLITATGQRVTLRCSPRSGDLSVYWYQQSLDQGLQFLIQYYNGEERAKGNILERFSAQQFPDLHSELNLSSLELGDSALYFCASSVGGGGAYQETQYFGPGTRLLVL.

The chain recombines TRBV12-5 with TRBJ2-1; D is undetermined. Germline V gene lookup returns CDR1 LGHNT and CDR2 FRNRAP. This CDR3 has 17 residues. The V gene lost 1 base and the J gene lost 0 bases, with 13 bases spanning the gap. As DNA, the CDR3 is TGTGCTAGTGGTTTGGAGGCGCGCCTTAGCTCCTACAATGAGCAGTTCTTC. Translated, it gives CASGLEARLSSYNEQFF. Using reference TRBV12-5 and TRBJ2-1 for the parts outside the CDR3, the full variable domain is DARVTQTPRHKVTEMGQEVTMRCQPILGHNTVFWYRQTMMQGLELLAYFRNRAPLDDSGMPKDRFSAEMPDATLATLKIQPSEPRDSAVYFCASGLEARLSSYNEQFFGPGTRLTVL.

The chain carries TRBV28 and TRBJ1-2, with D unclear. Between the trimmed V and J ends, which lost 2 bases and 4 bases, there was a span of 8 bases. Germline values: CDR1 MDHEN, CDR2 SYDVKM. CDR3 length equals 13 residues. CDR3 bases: TGTGCCAGCAGTTTACCACGAGTCTATGGCTACACCTTC. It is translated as CASSLPRVYGYTF.

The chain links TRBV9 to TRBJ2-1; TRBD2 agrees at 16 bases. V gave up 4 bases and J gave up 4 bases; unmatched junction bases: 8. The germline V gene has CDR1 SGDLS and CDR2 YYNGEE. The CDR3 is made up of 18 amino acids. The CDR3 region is CASSPPGLAGGTYNEQFF. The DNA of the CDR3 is TGTGCCAGCAGCCCACCGGGACTAGCGGGAGGGACTTACAATGAGCAGTTCTTC.

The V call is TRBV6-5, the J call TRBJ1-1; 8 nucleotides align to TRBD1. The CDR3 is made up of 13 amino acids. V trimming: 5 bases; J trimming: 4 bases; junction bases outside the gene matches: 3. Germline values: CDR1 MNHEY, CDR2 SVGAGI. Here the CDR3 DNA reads TGTGCCAGCAGTCTAACAGGGGGCACTGAAGCTTTCTTT. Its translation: CASSLTGGTEAFF.

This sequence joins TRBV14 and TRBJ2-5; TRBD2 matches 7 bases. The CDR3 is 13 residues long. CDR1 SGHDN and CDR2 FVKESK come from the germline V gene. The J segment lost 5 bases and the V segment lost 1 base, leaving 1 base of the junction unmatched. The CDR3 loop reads CASSQGGSETQYF. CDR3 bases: TGTGCCAGCAGCCAAGGCGGGAGTGAGACCCAGTACTTC.

The CDR3 DNA reads as TGTGCCAGCGGAGACAATGAGCAGTTCTTC. This gives the protein CASGDNEQFF. The chain carries TRBV2 and TRBJ2-1; unclear D gene. Per the germline V gene, CDR1 is SNHLY and CDR2 is FYNNEI. V was trimmed by 8 bases and J by 5 bases, leaving 4 bases between them. The CDR3 is 10 amino acids.

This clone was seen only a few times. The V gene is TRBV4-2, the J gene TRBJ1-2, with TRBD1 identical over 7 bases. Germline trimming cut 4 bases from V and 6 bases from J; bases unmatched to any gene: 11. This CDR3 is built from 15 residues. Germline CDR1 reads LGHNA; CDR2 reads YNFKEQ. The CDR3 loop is CASSPGDSPLDGYTF. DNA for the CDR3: TGTGCCAGCAGCCCCGGGGACAGCCCCCTGGATGGCTACACCTTC.

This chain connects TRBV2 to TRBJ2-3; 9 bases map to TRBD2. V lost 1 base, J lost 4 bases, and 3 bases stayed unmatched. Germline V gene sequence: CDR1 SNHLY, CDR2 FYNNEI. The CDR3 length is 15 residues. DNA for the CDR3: TGTGCCAGCAGTGAAGATAGCGGGGGAGCAGATACGCAGTATTTT. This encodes CASSEDSGGADTQYF.